One and the same sample provided the 7 T cell receptor beta chains below, sequenced in a study of OX40 agonist ivuxolimab in advanced cancers. Clones were sequenced by immunoSEQ multiplex PCR, and TCRdb holds only the in-frame ones, with some missing. Among tens of thousands of clones listed, almost 90% were seen once. The sample here was CD4+ or CD8+ T cells sorted from blood, taken in a trial of the OX40 agonist ivuxolimab. Every receptor here comes from an adult with an advanced solid tumor such as melanoma, head and neck, liver or kidney cancer.

This sequence joins TRBV5-6 and TRBJ1-2, with no clear D. Germline CDR1 SGHDT, CDR2 YYEEEE. V gave up 0 bases and J gave up 3 bases, with 12 bases separating them. The CDR3 consists of 15 residues. The CDR3 spells CASSLESAKDYGYTF. The CDR3 DNA reads as TGTGCCAGCAGCTTGGAAAGCGCTAAAGACTATGGCTACACCTTC.

CDR3 loop: CASSPATPSGYTF. The CDR3, as DNA: TGTGCCAGCTCACCAGCTACTCCGAGTGGCTACACCTTC. This chain links TRBV18 with TRBJ1-2; D call uncertain. The length of the CDR3 is 13 residues. Germline lookup yields CDR1 KGHSH and CDR2 LQKENI. Trimming pared 2 bases from V and 7 bases from J, leaving 11 bases between.

V gene TRBV2 combines with J gene TRBJ1-2; weak D call: TRBD1 (5 bases). V was shortened by 2 bases and J by 2 bases, with 12 bases between the two germline ends. The CDR3 has 15 residues. Germline lookup yields CDR1 SNHLY and CDR2 FYNNEI. In DNA form, the CDR3 reads TGTGCCAGCAGTGAATCTGATACAGGCAACTATGGCTACACCTTC. It translates to CASSESDTGNYGYTF.

This clone was observed a single time. V gene TRBV27 combines with J gene TRBJ1-2; 8 positions match TRBD1. Looked up from germline, CDR1 is MNHEY and CDR2 is SMNVEV (reference sequence). This CDR3 contains 19 residues. The J segment lost 1 base and the V segment lost 1 base, leaving 14 bases of the junction unmatched. In nucleotides, the CDR3 is TGTGCCAGCAGTTTATACGGCCCCCCTCAGGGGGCGAATAACTATGGCTACACCTTC. As protein: CASSLYGPPQGANNYGYTF.

This clone was seen a single time. The chain employs TRBV29-1 and TRBJ2-1; D not resolved. Trimming took off 6 bases at V and 7 bases at J, with 10 bases between the two ends. This CDR3 is built from 11 residues. The germline gives CDR1 SQVTM, CDR2 ANQGSEA. The CDR3 DNA follows: TGCAGCGTGAAAGGGTATAATGAGCAGTTCTTC. Protein product: CSVKGYNEQFF.

The chain has TRBV28 and TRBJ1-1; TRBD1 agrees at 10 bases. Germline V gene lookup returns CDR1 MDHEN and CDR2 SYDVKM. The CDR3 covers 14 residues. V dropped 3 bases and J dropped 8; count of bases not matched to a gene: 6. CDR3: CASSLIDRGREAFF. The CDR3, as DNA: TGTGCCAGCAGTTTGATCGACAGGGGGCGCGAAGCTTTCTTT.

The chain couples TRBV5-1 to TRBJ2-1, with D perhaps TRBD2 (5 bases). Trimming shortened V by 0 bases and J by 6 bases, and 10 bases separated the two germline ends. The CDR3 sequence is 14 residues long. In germline, CDR1 is SGHRS, CDR2 YFSETQ. The CDR3 DNA follows: TGCGCCAGCAGCTTGGCTAAAGAGGGCAATGAGCAGTTCTTC. This sequence encodes CASSLAKEGNEQFF.